A single sample is the source of the 7 T cell receptor beta chains below, sequenced in a study of metastatic and nonmetastatic thyroid tumors. TCRdb re-clonotyped the PCR reads through MiXCR. The sample yields 35,000 to 50,000 clones, 28% seen once. Thyroid surgery took place with no prior treatment in any patient. Sequencing was done on a sample of blood. The source of these receptors is a male donor with papillary thyroid cancer or a benign thyroid nodule (not recorded which). Some clones in this sample may be carry-over from other donors' samples.

This clone was seen ten or more times. CDR3 nucleotides: TGTGCCACCAGTGGGGTAGCAGGGGCTTTGGGAAACTATGGCTACACCTTC. It specifies CATSGVAGALGNYGYTF. The chain is built from TRBV24-1 and TRBJ1-2, with a weak D call TRBD1 (6 bases). Trimming removed 5 bases at V and 2 bases at J, with 20 bases between. CDR3 size: 17 residues. Germline CDR1 and CDR2: KGHDR and SFDVKD.

This clone was recorded at least ten times. CDR3 sequence: CAISDGQHNQPQHF. The CDR3 DNA sequence: TGTGCCATCAGTGATGGGCAGCACAATCAGCCCCAGCATTTT. V is TRBV10-3 and J is TRBJ1-5; D remains unclear. The CDR3 length is 14 residues. Germline V CDR1 and CDR2: ENHRY, SYGVKD. V was pared by 3 bases and J by 3 bases, with 9 bases between.

The V gene is TRBV27, the J gene TRBJ2-1, with a tentative D call TRBD2 (6 bases). V gave up 7 bases and J gave up 3 bases, with 19 bases separating them. CDR3 length: 16 amino acids. In germline, CDR1 is MNHEY, CDR2 SMNVEV (reference sequence). CDR3 sequence: CASKLGIAAGYNEQFF. CDR3 in DNA: TGTGCCAGCAAGTTGGGAATAGCGGCGGGCTACAATGAGCAGTTCTTC.

This clone came up a few times. A much bigger clone sits one base away, suggesting this may be a read error. Likely a read error: the CDR3 ends without its conserved phenylalanine or tryptophan. V gene TRBV29-1 combines with J gene TRBJ2-1; 7 bases fit TRBD2. Germline CDR1 and CDR2: SQVTM and ANQGSEA. Trimming cost V 7 bases and J 6 bases; bases outside gene matches: 12. This CDR3 spans 14 amino acids. CDR3 residues: CSGGWAGASNEQFL. In DNA, the CDR3 is TGCAGCGGGGGGTGGGCGGGAGCGTCCAATGAGCAGTTCCTC.

V and J are TRBV7-9 and TRBJ2-7; possible D gene TRBD1, 6 bases. The germline gives CDR1 SEHNR, CDR2 FQNEAQ (reference sequence). The CDR3 extends over 13 amino acids. V lost 5 bases to trimming and J lost 5 bases, with 13 bases between them. CDR3 region: CASSPQGWNEQYF. Here the CDR3 DNA reads TGTGCCAGCAGCCCACAGGGTTGGAACGAGCAGTACTTC. Supplemented by reference TRBV7-9 and TRBJ2-7, the full variable domain reads DTGVSQNPRHKITKRGQNVTFRCDPISEHNRLYWYRQTLGQGPEFLTYFQNEAQLEKSRLLSDRFSAERPKGSFSTLEIQRTEQGDSAMYLCASSPQGWNEQYFGPGTRLTVT.

This chain links TRBV2 with TRBJ2-2; TRBD2 might be the D (7 bases). Per the germline V gene, CDR1 is SNHLY and CDR2 is FYNNEI. This CDR3 region has 14 residues. Trimming took 6 bases from V and 4 from J, leaving 12 bases between them. For the CDR3, the DNA is TGTGCCAGCAGCGTTAGGGGGGGCACCGGGGAGCTGTTTTTT. Translated, it gives CASSVRGGTGELFF.

The CDR3 region is CASSFSGTGTQPQHF. The CDR3 DNA reads TGTGCCAGCAGTTTTTCCGGGACAGGGACTCAGCCCCAGCATTTT. The chain has TRBV6-9 and TRBJ1-5; 9 nucleotides match TRBD1. Trimming removed 4 bases from V and 6 bases from J; junction bases left unmatched: 7. CDR1 and CDR2 (germline): MNHGY, SVAAGI. CDR3 length: 15 residues.